This entry concerns a single T cell receptor (beta chain). Antigen: not known. This CDR3 contains 13 residues. The V and J ends lost 5 bases and 1 base respectively, with 8 bases between them. Germline CDR1 is MNHEY and CDR2 is SVGEGT. Repertoires were generated with immunoSEQ multiplex PCR, while TCRdb's copy carries only in-frame clones and drops some. The top ten clones hold about 27% of a sample with about 22,000 clones, roughly 73% of them seen once. The record originates from a study of vaccination effects on CD4 cells after COVID-19. Before sequencing, viral peptide pools were used by the ViraFEST assay to expand antigen-specific CD4+ T cells. With approximately ten days of culture completed, CD4+ T cells were isolated. Each vaccine recipient was nucleocapsid antibody negative and had no prior SARS-CoV-2 infection.

The TCR sequence derives from a human donor who received a COVID-19 vaccine. V usage is TRBV6-2 or TRBV6-3 and J usage is TRBJ1-1, with a weak D call TRBD1 (6 bases). Sample: CD4+ T cells from PBMCs cultured with HCoV-NL63 spike peptides, taken before COVID-19 vaccination. CDR3: CASSRGSNTEAFF. The CDR3, as DNA: TGTGCCAGCAGTAGGGGGTCGAACACTGAAGCTTTCTTT.